These 2 T cell receptor beta chains originate from one sample sequenced in a study of T cell responses to AZD1222 COVID-19 vaccine. The assay was immunoSEQ multiplex PCR, and TCRdb's table has in-frame clones only and misses some. The repertoire holds 150,000 or so clones, about 91% seen once, with about 1.9% in the top ten. Sequenced here: peripheral blood, sampled on day 0 of AZD1222 vaccination. All receptors derive from an adult in good health.

The count of this clone is one. This chain uses TRBV29-1 with TRBJ2-2, with a possible D match to TRBD1 (6 bases). Germline V lookup: CDR1 SQVTM, CDR2 ANQGSEA. Trimming left V 1 base short and J 0 bases short, with 9 bases between. The CDR3 length is 15 residues. The CDR3 DNA reads TGCAGCGTTGAAGTACAGGGTACGAACACCGGGGAGCTGTTTTTT. Translation: CSVEVQGTNTGELFF.

V is TRBV5-1 and J is TRBJ1-6, with D maybe TRBD1 (5 bases). Per germline, CDR1 SGHRS and CDR2 YFSETQ. V dropped 0 bases and J dropped 8 bases, with 9 bases sitting between them. The CDR3 is 14 residues long. The chain's CDR3 is CASSLEGLDSPLHF. Written as DNA, the CDR3 is TGCGCCAGCAGCTTGGAGGGGTTGGATTCACCCCTCCACTTT.